Listed here are 21 T cell receptor beta chains from one sample, sequenced in a study of blood T cells in healthy people across ages. Together with a sample-barcoded 5' primer, a J-beta primer mix was included in a second PCR lasting about 7 to 11 cycles. TCRdb redid the calling of the 5' RACE reads with MiXCR, one entry per CDR3 protein. Of more than 450,000 distinct CDR3 sequences in the sample, approximately 26% were seen once. Separately, the same data were catalogued under a study of T cells of mothers and their children.

Sequencing input: blood. The receptors here all came from a boy aged 2 to 10 in good health.

This clonotype has more than one count but fewer than ten. The chain recombines TRBV14 with TRBJ2-7; 7 positions match TRBD2. This CDR3 has 17 amino acids. The germline gives CDR1 SGHDN, CDR2 FVKESK. Trimming at V came to 2 bases and at J to 3 bases, leaving 13 bases not matched to a gene. The CDR3 reads CASSQTYTGAGSYEQYF. The CDR3 DNA follows: TGTGCCAGCAGCCAAACGTATACTGGAGCGGGAAGCTACGAGCAGTACTTC.

As concerns this clonotype: A much more abundant neighbour one base away suggests this may be a read error. This chain connects TRBV4-3 to TRBJ2-5, with D unclear. Germline V gene data show CDR1 as LGHNA and CDR2 as YSLEER. The CDR3 consists of 13 residues. The chain's CDR3 is CVSSQLLEETQYF. CDR3 DNA: TGCGTCAGCAGCCAATTGCTGGAAGAGACCCAGTACTTC.

The J gene is TRBJ1-2, the V gene TRBV12-3 or TRBV12-4, with D possibly being TRBD1 (6 bases). The CDR3 has 16 amino acids. V lost 5 bases, J lost 7 bases, and 23 bases lay in between. The CDR3: CASSPQGRRGGGGYTF. The CDR3 region has the DNA TGTGCCAGCAGTCCACAGGGTAGAAGAGGAGGTGGTGGCTACACCTTC.

The V gene is TRBV7-9, the J gene TRBJ1-4; 7 bases agree with TRBD1. The CDR3 length is 17 residues. Trimming at V came to 7 bases and at J to 6 bases, leaving 17 bases not matched to a gene. The germline V gene has CDR1 SEHNR and CDR2 FQNEAQ (reference sequence). The CDR3 protein is CASTSNRGEGKDEKLFF. Here the CDR3 DNA reads TGTGCCAGCACCTCGAACAGGGGCGAAGGGAAAGATGAAAAACTGTTTTTT.

This clonotype has a single count. The V call is TRBV7-9, the J call TRBJ2-3; 7 bases are a match to TRBD1. Trimming took 7 bases from V and 2 from J; bases not matched to a gene: 12. Germline CDR1 reads SEHNR; CDR2 reads FQNEAQ (reference sequence). CDR3 size: 16 residues. Written as DNA, the CDR3 is TGTGCCAGCAACGACCCCCGGGACAGATACACAGATACGCAGTATTTT. This gives the protein CASNDPRDRYTDTQYF. The full variable domain, its missing parts supplied by reference TRBV7-9 and TRBJ2-3, is DTGVSQNPRHKITKRGQNVTFRCDPISEHNRLYWYRQTLGQGPEFLTYFQNEAQLEKSRLLSDRFSAERPKGSFSTLEIQRTEQGDSAMYLCASNDPRDRYTDTQYFGPGTRLTVL.

This clonotype was found a few times. J is TRBJ2-1 and V is TRBV10-3; D call uncertain. This CDR3 is built from 12 residues. V shed 2 bases and J shed 10 bases, with 9 bases lying between them. Germline V CDR1 and CDR2: ENHRY, SYGVKD. This CDR3 is CAISEGSREQFF. The DNA of the CDR3 is TGTGCCATCAGTGAGGGGTCCCGCGAGCAGTTCTTC.

In this sample, this clonotype turned up a few times. The chain employs TRBV2 and TRBJ1-1; tentative D call: TRBD1 (5 bases). Trimming stripped 7 bases from V and 2 bases from J, with 14 bases between. The CDR3 sequence is 14 residues long. The germline CDR1 and CDR2 sequences are SNHLY and FYNNEI. For the CDR3, the DNA is TGTGCCAGCAACGGCAGGGTATTAAACACTGAAGCTTTCTTT. As protein: CASNGRVLNTEAFF.

Only a few counts were recorded for this clonotype. The chain couples TRBV15 to TRBJ2-7; no clear D. The germline V and J ends were trimmed by 4 bases and 0 bases, with 7 bases remaining between them. The CDR3 is made up of 13 amino acids. Germline CDR1 LNHNV, CDR2 YYDKDF (reference sequence). The CDR3, as DNA: TGTGCCACCAGCATTGCAGTCTCCTACGAGCAGTACTTC. The encoded protein is CATSIAVSYEQYF.

The V gene is TRBV11-2, the J gene TRBJ2-7; a weak D match, TRBD2 (7 bases). V lost 5 bases and J 1 base, leaving 18 bases between the germline ends. The CDR3 covers 16 residues. Germline CDR1 SGHAT, CDR2 FQNNGV. In DNA, the CDR3 is TGTGCCAGCAGCCTATCAGACGGGGGGCAGTCCTACGAGCAGTACTTC. Translation gives CASSLSDGGQSYEQYF.

The chain joins TRBV3-1 to TRBJ1-4; 8 bases map to TRBD1. V was pared by 5 bases and J by 4 bases, with 3 bases of the junction left unmatched. The CDR3 totals 14 residues. The germline CDR1 and CDR2 sequences are LGHDT and YNNKEL (reference sequence). CDR3 amino acids: CASSSGQDNEKLFF. The CDR3 DNA follows: TGTGCCAGCAGCTCGGGACAGGATAATGAAAAACTGTTTTTT.

The chain combines TRBV2 with TRBJ1-2; a possible D gene is TRBD1 (6 bases). Deletions cut 6 bases from V and 6 bases from J, with 11 bases between. The CDR3 loop spans 12 amino acids. The germline V gene has CDR1 SNHLY and CDR2 FYNNEI. CDR3 sequence reads: CASRAYRDGYTF. The CDR3 coding sequence is TGTGCCAGCAGGGCCTACAGGGATGGCTACACCTTC.

This clonotype came up a few times. The chain joins TRBV5-1 to TRBJ2-5; possibly TRBD1 or TRBD2 for D (5 bases each). Trimming stripped 0 bases from V and 5 bases from J, with 20 bases between. Germline assignment: CDR1 SGHRS and CDR2 YFSETQ. The CDR3 covers 17 residues. The CDR3 loop is CASSLEGTGPGWETQYF. CDR3 DNA sequence: TGCGCCAGCAGCTTGGAGGGGACGGGGCCTGGGTGGGAGACCCAGTACTTC. Together with reference TRBV5-1 and TRBJ2-5, the CDR3 gives the full variable domain: KAGVTQTPRYLIKTRGQQVTLSCSPISGHRSVSWYQQTPGQGLQFLFEYFSETQRNKGNFPGRFSGRQFSNSRSEMNVSTLELGDSALYLCASSLEGTGPGWETQYFGPGTRLLVL.

V is TRBV5-6 and J is TRBJ2-4, with D possibly matching TRBD1 (6 bases). The V end was cut by 0 bases, the J end by 6 bases, with 10 bases between. Germline V gives CDR1 SGHDT, CDR2 YYEEEE. The length of the CDR3 is 14 residues. This CDR3 is CASSLVGHVNIQYF. DNA for the CDR3: TGTGCCAGCAGCTTGGTGGGACATGTAAACATTCAGTACTTC.

The chain couples TRBV11-2 to TRBJ2-3; 7 positions agree with TRBD2. Germline CDR1 reads SGHAT; CDR2 reads FQNNGV. CDR3 size: 14 residues. V was pared by 3 bases and J by 4 bases, with 4 bases of the junction left unmatched. The CDR3 loop is CASSFRLAPDTQYF. CDR3 nucleotides: TGTGCCAGCAGCTTCCGACTAGCCCCAGATACGCAGTATTTT.

The rearrangement uses TRBV6-6 and TRBJ2-1; either TRBD1 or TRBD2 may supply D (5 bases each). The CDR3 consists of 16 residues. Germline assignment: CDR1 MNHNY and CDR2 SVGAGI (reference sequence). V was trimmed by 6 bases and J by 0 bases, leaving 15 bases between them. The CDR3 is CASSPNGASSYNEQFF. CDR3 in DNA: TGTGCCAGCAGCCCTAACGGGGCGAGCTCCTACAATGAGCAGTTCTTC.

The V call is TRBV20-1, the J call TRBJ1-5, with D hard to call. CDR3 length: 12 residues. Between the trimmed V and J ends, which lost 6 bases and 2 bases, there was a span of 8 bases. In germline, CDR1 is DFQATT, CDR2 SNEGSKA (reference sequence). This CDR3 reads CSAQSGNQPQHF. CDR3 DNA sequence: TGCAGTGCCCAGTCCGGCAATCAGCCCCAGCATTTT.

The chain carries TRBV30 and TRBJ2-5; no definite D call. V was cut by 0 bases and J by 1 base, with 9 bases left in between. Germline loops: CDR1 GTSNPN, CDR2 SVGIG (reference sequence). There are 14 residues in the CDR3. CDR3 sequence reads: CAWSVSGSQETQYF. The DNA of the CDR3 is TGTGCCTGGAGTGTCTCTGGTTCCCAAGAGACCCAGTACTTC. The variable domain in full, completed from reference TRBV30 and TRBJ2-5, reads SQTIHQWPATLVQPVGSPLSLECTVEGTSNPNLYWYRQAAGRGLQLLFYSVGIGQISSEVPQNLSASRPQDRQFILSSKKLLLSDSGFYLCAWSVSGSQETQYFGPGTRLLVL.

The chain combines TRBV7-2 with TRBJ2-7; D is unclear. The V end was cut by 1 base, the J end by 6 bases, with 10 bases between. Germline V gene data show CDR1 as SGHTA and CDR2 as FQGNSA. The CDR3 is 13 amino acids. CDR3 DNA: TGTGCCAGCAGCTTAGTTTCTGGGGTCGAGCAGTACTTC. Protein product: CASSLVSGVEQYF.

This clonotype was seen more than once but under ten times. The chain combines TRBV5-6 with TRBJ2-1; D not resolved. The CDR3 is 16 residues long. From germline, CDR1 is SGHDT and CDR2 YYEEEE. V was cut by 1 base and J by 4 bases, with 15 bases left in between. As DNA, the CDR3 is TGTGCCAGCAGCTTGTCCACGGAACTTAGATACAATGAGCAGTTCTTC. Translation: CASSLSTELRYNEQFF.

This clonotype turned up a few times. The CDR3 protein is CAQPPRDRTNYGYTF. CDR3 in DNA: TGTGCTCAACCCCCCCGGGACAGAACTAACTATGGCTACACCTTC. V usage is TRBV6-1 and J usage is TRBJ1-2; 7 bases map to TRBD1. The germline CDR1 and CDR2 sequences are MNHNS and SASEGT. This CDR3 is 15 amino acids long.

This clonotype appeared a few times. The chain links TRBV29-1 to TRBJ2-7; D might be TRBD2 (5 bases). The CDR3 is made up of 13 amino acids. V gave up 3 bases and J gave up 1 base, with 10 bases separating them. CDR1 SQVTM and CDR2 ANQGSEA come from the germline V gene. CDR3 sequence: CSVESLGSYEQYF. CDR3 DNA: TGCAGCGTTGAGTCACTAGGATCCTACGAGCAGTACTTC.